This T cell receptor beta chain was identified during a study of T cell repertoires in cytomegalovirus infection. Findings and caveats of the study: The ex vivo response was dominated by HLA-C-restricted CMV-specific TCR beta clonotypes.

On this clonotype itself: Antigen specificity is unknown.

TCRdb re-called the reads with MiXCR, one entry per CDR3 protein. The sample has roughly 300,000 distinct CDR3 sequences, roughly a quarter seen once. V lost 4 bases, J lost 2 bases, and 12 bases stayed unmatched. The CDR3 covers 17 residues. In germline, CDR1 is SEHNR, CDR2 FQNEAQ (reference sequence). The genes are TRBV7-9 and TRBJ2-3; TRBD2 matches 7 bases. This TCR derives from a human donor in good health (CMV status not recorded). Some clones in this sample may be carry-over from other donors' samples. The sample comprised PBMCs. CDR3 nucleotides: TGTGCCAGCAGCTCGACGGCCGGGACTACATACACAGATACGCAGTATTTT. This encodes CASSSTAGTTYTDTQYF.